These T cell receptor beta chains were read from a single sample in a study of blood T cell repertoires in COVID-19. Sequencing used immunoSEQ multiplex PCR; TCRdb keeps in-frame clones, though not all of them. The top ten hold around 9.1% of the sample, which has roughly 260,000 clones, around nine tenths seen once. Source material: peripheral blood. These receptors were obtained from a man aged 40-55 years who had recovered from COVID-19. The CDR3 runs from the conserved cysteine through the conserved F or W. D genes are given only for firm matches. Clone size appears in some rows only: once, few, many, or a class for an expanded clone.

J gene	clone size	V gene	D gene	CDR3 DNA	CDR3 protein
TRBJ2-7	-	TRBV7-9	-	TGTGCCAGTGGCCCAGGTTTAGCCTACGAGCAGTACTTC	CASGPGLAYEQYF
TRBJ2-3	-	TRBV7-2	-	TGTGCCAGCAGCTCCTGGGTGGACTCATATACGCAGTATTTT	CASSSWVDSYTQYF
TRBJ2-1	-	TRBV18	-	TGTGCCAGCTCACCTCGTGACTTGGCCTATACCTACAATGAGCAGTTCTTC	CASSPRDLAYTYNEQFF
TRBJ2-1	-	TRBV19	-	TGTGCCAGTAGTATCTCTTCGGGTGGGGCAAATGAGCAGTTCTTC	CASSISSGGANEQFF
TRBJ2-7	-	TRBV15	TRBD1	TGTGCCACCAGCAGAGATAGGGGGCCCTACGAGCAGTACTTC	CATSRDRGPYEQYF
TRBJ2-2	-	TRBV25-1	-	TGTGCCAGCAGTGGTACGGGGACCGGGGAGCTGTTTTTT	CASSGTGTGELFF
TRBJ2-3	-	TRBV4-2	-	TGTGCCAGCAGCCAAGTGGAGGGCGTGGCAGATACGCAGTATTTT	CASSQVEGVADTQYF
TRBJ2-1	few	TRBV4-1	TRBD1	TGCGCCAGCAGCCTAGGAATGGACAGGGGAAGGAATGAGCAGTTCTTC	CASSLGMDRGRNEQFF
TRBJ2-1	-	TRBV2	TRBD2	TGTGCCAGCAGAGGGACTAGCGGGAGGGCAAGGGAGCAGTTCTTC	CASRGTSGRAREQFF
TRBJ1-2	-	TRBV27	-	TGTGCCAGCAGTTTACAGGGTACCTATGGCTACACCTTC	CASSLQGTYGYTF
TRBJ1-3	-	TRBV10-1	-	TGCGCCAGCAGTGGACAGGCGGGAAACACCATATATTTT	CASSGQAGNTIYF
TRBJ2-1	-	TRBV2	TRBD2	TGTGCCAGCGTTACGCTAGCGGGGGGCGGGGAGCAGTTCTTC	CASVTLAGGGEQFF
TRBJ1-2	-	TRBV27	-	TGTGCCAGCAGTCCCCGGCCGGGGAACTATGGCTACACCTTC	CASSPRPGNYGYTF
TRBJ1-4	-	TRBV5-1	TRBD1	TGCGCCAGCAGCACACAGGCGACAGGGAGTGAAAAACTGTTTTTT	CASSTQATGSEKLFF
TRBJ1-6	-	TRBV28	-	TGTGCCAGCAGTTCCGGGACTGGTGGATCACCCCTCCACTTT	CASSSGTGGSPLHF
TRBJ2-7	-	TRBV6-2/TRBV6-3	TRBD1	TGTGCCAGCAGTCCGAGACAGGGTTCTCGCGAGCAGTACTTC	CASSPRQGSREQYF
TRBJ2-3	once	TRBV27	-	TGTGCCAGCAGTTTATCCCGGACTGCTAGCACAGATACGCAGTATTTT	CASSLSRTASTDTQYF
TRBJ2-7	once	TRBV7-8	TRBD2	TGTGCCAGCAGCCAACTAGCGGGGGCCCCCTACGAGCAGTACTTC	CASSQLAGAPYEQYF
TRBJ2-3	-	TRBV7-8	-	TGTGCCAGCAGCCCCCTAGCAGATACGCAGTATTTT	CASSPLADTQYF
TRBJ2-5	-	TRBV7-2	-	TGTGCCAGCAGCGGGGCGGGGCTAGCGGAGACCCAGTACTTC	CASSGAGLAETQYF
TRBJ1-3	-	TRBV7-8	TRBD1	TGTGCCAGCAGCTTACGGGACAGGGGGATTGGAAACACCATATATTTT	CASSLRDRGIGNTIYF
TRBJ2-1	-	TRBV4-3	TRBD1	TGCGCCAGCAGCTACGGGACAGGGGTTTTTAATGAGCAGTTCTTC	CASSYGTGVFNEQFF
TRBJ1-2	-	TRBV5-5	-	TGTGCCAGCAGCTTTGGATGGGAGGTACTAAACTATGGCTACACCTTC	CASSFGWEVLNYGYTF
TRBJ2-3	-	TRBV18	-	TGTGCCAGCTCACCAACTTCCGATACGCAGTATTTT	CASSPTSDTQYF
TRBJ2-1	-	TRBV5-1	TRBD2	TGCGCCAGCAGCGCCCTCACTAGCGGGATAGTGAGTGAGCAGTTCTTC	CASSALTSGIVSEQFF
TRBJ2-5	-	TRBV7-8	-	TGTGCCAGCAGCTTAGCGGACAGTCGAGCTATTCAGTACTTC	CASSLADSRAIQYF
TRBJ2-1	-	TRBV6-2/TRBV6-3	TRBD2	TGTGCCAGCAGTTACGCGGGTTTAGCGGGAGGGCCGGGGGAGCAGTTCTTC	CASSYAGLAGGPGEQFF
TRBJ2-3	-	TRBV19	TRBD2	TGTGCCAGTAGTCCCCTAGCGGGGGGGACTGTAGATACGCAGTATTTT	CASSPLAGGTVDTQYF
TRBJ1-4	once	TRBV9	TRBD1	TGTGCCAGCAGCGTAGAAGGGGGCGGCAATGAAAAACTGTTTTTT	CASSVEGGGNEKLFF
TRBJ1-5	-	TRBV28	-	TGTGCCAGCAGTTTAGGGCAGGGAGGTAATCAGCCCCAGCATTTT	CASSLGQGGNQPQHF
TRBJ1-2	-	TRBV3-1/TRBV3-2	TRBD1	TGTGCCAGCAGCCCCCCGGGACAGGGGGCGTTGGGCTACACCTTC	CASSPPGQGALGYTF
TRBJ2-1	-	TRBV5-1	TRBD2	TGCGCCAGCAGCCCAAAGGGACTAGCGGGCCGAACCTACAATGAGCAGTTCTTC	CASSPKGLAGRTYNEQFF
TRBJ2-7	-	TRBV5-3	TRBD1	TGTGCCAGAAGCTTAATGTCGGACAGGGAGGACGAGCAGTACTTC	CARSLMSDREDEQYF
TRBJ2-2	-	TRBV27	TRBD1	TGTGCCAGCAGTTCCGCCGGACAGGGAGATGAGCTGTTTTTT	CASSSAGQGDELFF
TRBJ1-5	-	TRBV18	TRBD1	TGTGCCAGCTCGCCGGACAGGTGGGGGGTTCAGCCCCAGCATTTT	CASSPDRWGVQPQHF
TRBJ2-1	-	TRBV6-1	TRBD2	TGTGCCAGCAGTGAGACTCCTAGCGGGAGCTACAATGAGCAGTTCTTC	CASSETPSGSYNEQFF
TRBJ1-2	-	TRBV27	-	TGTGCCAGCAGTTTAACCCGCCAGGGTTTAGGTGGCTACACCTTC	CASSLTRQGLGGYTF
TRBJ1-1	-	TRBV18	TRBD1	TGTGCCAGCTCAACCCTCGGACAGGCCAACACTGAAGCTTTCTTT	CASSTLGQANTEAFF
TRBJ2-6	once	TRBV5-1	TRBD1	TGCGCCAGCAGCTCGGGTGGGACAGGGTCGTATGGGGCCAACGTCCTGACTTTC	CASSSGGTGSYGANVLTF
TRBJ2-7	-	TRBV7-9	TRBD2	TGTGCCAGCAGCCCAGCGGGGCTTAACTCCTACGAGCAGTACTTC	CASSPAGLNSYEQYF
TRBJ2-3	-	TRBV5-1	-	TGCGCCAGCAGCCGGACTAGCACAGATACGCAGTATTTT	CASSRTSTDTQYF
TRBJ1-1	few	TRBV19	-	TGTGCCAGTAGTGTCCAACCGGGACACCTGGGCACTGAAGCTTTCTTT	CASSVQPGHLGTEAFF
TRBJ1-2	-	TRBV5-4	-	TGTGCCAGCAGCTTGGCGGGAGGGGAATCTGGCTACACCTTC	CASSLAGGESGYTF
TRBJ1-2	-	TRBV2	TRBD1	TGTGCCAGCAGTGGCGACAGGGGGCTGTATGGCTACACCTTC	CASSGDRGLYGYTF
TRBJ1-1	-	TRBV4-1	-	TGCGCCAGCAGCCAAGATTGGGGGGGCCTAGCTTTCTTT	CASSQDWGGLAFF
TRBJ2-2	-	TRBV10-3	TRBD2	TGTGCCATCAGTGACCACAGGACTAGCGGGAAGCACACCGGGGAGCTGTTTTTT	CAISDHRTSGKHTGELFF
TRBJ1-2	-	TRBV27	-	TGTGCCAGCAGTTTAGTTGGGGGGTTTCATGGCTACACCTTC	CASSLVGGFHGYTF
TRBJ1-5	-	TRBV6-2/TRBV6-3	TRBD1	TGTGCCAGCAGCCAAACTAGCCCTGGAAGGGGGCATCAGCCCCAGCATTTT	CASSQTSPGRGHQPQHF